Listed here are 9 T cell receptor beta chains from one sample, sequenced in a study of a mutant IDH1 vaccine in newly diagnosed glioma. Regarding time point: baseline, week 1 (first vaccination visit). The treatment: pre-vaccination baseline after standard-of-care therapy. Sequenced by immunoSEQ multiplex PCR; TCRdb stores in-frame clones only, minus some. Found here are over 75,000 clones, 80% to 90% of them singletons; the top ten hold roughly 0.54%. Sequencing was performed on PBMCs, taken from a glioma patient treated with radiotherapy, temozolomide or both. These receptor sequences come from a woman aged 45 to 65 with glioma.

The CDR3 DNA is TGTGCCTGGAGTGAACGGTGGGGGGGCTCCTACAATGAGCAGTTCTTC. It is translated as CAWSERWGGSYNEQFF. This chain links TRBV30 with TRBJ2-1; 7 nucleotides match TRBD2. The CDR3 has 16 amino acids. V lost 1 base to trimming and J lost 0 bases; unmatched junction nucleotides: 6. Germline V gene data show CDR1 as GTSNPN and CDR2 as SVGIG (reference sequence). Filled out from reference TRBV30 and TRBJ2-1, the complete variable domain reads SQTIHQWPATLVQPVGSPLSLECTVEGTSNPNLYWYRQAAGRGLQLLFYSVGIGQISSEVPQNLSASRPQDRQFILSSKKLLLSDSGFYLCAWSERWGGSYNEQFFGPGTRLTVL.

This chain links TRBV10-3 with TRBJ1-2; 7 bases line up with TRBD1. V shed 7 bases and J 3 bases; nucleotides not matched to a gene: 8. Looked up from germline, CDR1 is ENHRY and CDR2 is SYGVKD. This CDR3 has 14 amino acids. The CDR3 region is CAITKTGLDYGYTF. CDR3 DNA: TGTGCCATCACAAAGACAGGGCTAGACTATGGCTACACCTTC.

The chain couples TRBV7-8 to TRBJ2-2; a possible D gene is TRBD1 (6 bases). CDR1 is SGHVS and CDR2 is FQNEAQ in the germline V gene. V gave up 4 bases and J gave up 5 bases, with 11 bases separating them. The CDR3 runs to 14 residues. The CDR3 sequence is CASSSVRGTGELFF. CDR3 sequence (DNA): TGTGCCAGCAGCTCCGTGAGGGGGACCGGGGAGCTGTTTTTT.

This clone has a handful of counts. This chain connects TRBV2 to TRBJ1-5, with D unclear. Trimming left V 1 base short and J 2 bases short, with 12 bases between. Germline V gives CDR1 SNHLY, CDR2 FYNNEI. The CDR3 sequence is 16 residues long. The CDR3 DNA reads as TGTGCCAGCAGTGAAGGGAGATCAGGCGGCAATCAGCCCCAGCATTTT. It specifies CASSEGRSGGNQPQHF.

The chain uses TRBV6-6 and TRBJ2-7, with D perhaps TRBD2 (7 bases). Germline assignment: CDR1 MNHNY and CDR2 SVGAGI (reference sequence). V was shortened by 4 bases and J by 5 bases, with 18 bases between the two germline ends. The CDR3 runs 15 residues. The CDR3 spells CASSSRGGGRNEQYF. CDR3 bases: TGTGCCAGCAGTTCTCGGGGAGGGGGGAGGAACGAGCAGTACTTC.

Written as DNA, the CDR3 is TGTGCCAGCAGTGTGGCAGGGGGCCACTATGGCTACACCTTC. Protein product: CASSVAGGHYGYTF. The J gene is TRBJ1-2, the V gene TRBV6-1; 8 nucleotides align to TRBD1. V lost 4 bases to trimming and J lost 3 bases; unmatched junction nucleotides: 4. Germline loops: CDR1 MNHNS, CDR2 SASEGT. The CDR3 has 14 amino acids.

This chain joins TRBV27 and TRBJ2-7; TRBD1 might be the D (5 bases). Germline assignment: CDR1 MNHEY and CDR2 SMNVEV (reference sequence). The CDR3 runs to 12 residues. Trimming removed 7 bases from V and 3 bases from J, with 10 bases in between. The CDR3 region has the DNA TGTGCCAGCAAGGACCAGGGCTACGAGCAGTACTTC. It specifies CASKDQGYEQYF.

The chain has TRBV19 and TRBJ2-1; perhaps TRBD1 as D (6 bases). This CDR3 has 16 residues. The V and J ends lost 8 bases and 0 bases respectively, with 17 bases between them. CDR1 is LNHDA and CDR2 is SQIVND in the germline V gene (reference sequence). This CDR3 reads CASAGQGTLSYNEQFF. CDR3 nucleotides: TGTGCCAGTGCTGGGCAGGGGACCCTCTCCTACAATGAGCAGTTCTTC.

The rearrangement uses TRBV18 and TRBJ2-5; TRBD1 matches at 8 bases. Germline V gene sequence: CDR1 KGHSH, CDR2 LQKENI. Unmatched junction bases numbered 10, after V lost 2 bases and J lost 5 bases. This CDR3 region has 16 residues. The CDR3 region is CASSPTQTGVGETQYF. CDR3 coding DNA: TGTGCCAGCTCACCAACTCAGACAGGGGTAGGGGAGACCCAGTACTTC.